Presented here are 10 T cell receptor beta chains from one specimen sequenced in a study of OX40 agonist ivuxolimab in advanced cancers. The data were produced by immunoSEQ multiplex PCR, yet TCRdb's version contains in-frame clones alone and is incomplete. The sample yields tens of thousands of clones, 88% seen once. The specimen was CD4+ or CD8+ T cells sorted from blood, collected in a trial of the OX40 agonist ivuxolimab. These receptors all come from an adult with an advanced solid tumor such as melanoma, head and neck, liver or kidney cancer.

The rearrangement links TRBV9 to TRBJ1-2; D remains unclear. The V end lost 0 bases, the J end lost 6 bases, and 6 bases lay between the germline ends. The CDR3 totals 12 residues. Germline V gives CDR1 SGDLS, CDR2 YYNGEE. CDR3 sequence: CASSVAFDGYTF. The DNA of the CDR3 is TGTGCCAGCAGCGTAGCGTTCGATGGCTACACCTTC.

The CDR3 reads CASSITDILANEAFF. The CDR3, as DNA: TGTGCCAGTAGTATTACTGACATCTTGGCCAATGAAGCTTTCTTT. This rearrangement joins TRBV19 to TRBJ1-1; D gene ambiguous. This CDR3 is built from 15 residues. V gave up 3 bases and J gave up 7 bases, with 18 bases separating them. CDR1 is LNHDA and CDR2 is SQIVND in the germline V gene (reference sequence).

The chain combines TRBV6-6 with TRBJ1-2, with 7 bases that match TRBD1. There are 15 residues in the CDR3. Germline trimming cut 2 bases from V and 1 base from J; bases unmatched to any gene: 4. Germline lookup yields CDR1 MNHNY and CDR2 SVGAGI (reference sequence). The CDR3 bases are TGTGCCAGCAGTTACGCGACAGGGTTTAACTATGGCTACACCTTC. Its translation: CASSYATGFNYGYTF.

This sequence joins TRBV5-1 and TRBJ2-7, with D tentatively TRBD1 or TRBD2 (5 bases each). Germline lookup yields CDR1 SGHRS and CDR2 YFSETQ. Trimming took 5 bases from V and 0 from J, leaving 15 bases between them. CDR3 size: 15 residues. CDR3 coding DNA: TGCGCCAGCAGGAATGGGGACGGATACTCCTACGAGCAGTACTTC. This codes for CASRNGDGYSYEQYF.

A single count supports this clone. A read error may produce the germline difference seen at one junction end. CDR3 sequence: CASSSWLALSDNEQFF. The CDR3 DNA follows: TGCGCCAGCAGCTCCTGGCTAGCCCTCTCCGACAATGAGCAGTTCTTC. This chain uses TRBV4-1 with TRBJ2-1, with D perhaps matching TRBD2 (5 bases). Germline V gene sequence: CDR1 MGHRA, CDR2 YSYEKL. The CDR3 contains 16 residues.

The chain links TRBV20-1 to TRBJ1-3; D is ambiguous. The length of the CDR3 is 11 residues. The ends were cut back, 5 bases at V and 0 bases at J, with 2 bases in the middle. CDR1 and CDR2 from the germline V gene are DFQATT and SNEGSKA (reference sequence). The CDR3 DNA is TGCAGTGCTCGCTCTGGAAACACCATATATTTT. It specifies CSARSGNTIYF.

The chain joins TRBV5-1 to TRBJ2-5; possibly TRBD2 for D (5 bases). V lost 5 bases, J lost 2 bases, and 7 bases lay in between. From germline, CDR1 is SGHRS and CDR2 YFSETQ. CDR3 size: 12 residues. This chain's CDR3 is CASRSGQETQYF. The CDR3 DNA is TGCGCCAGCAGGTCGGGGCAAGAGACCCAGTACTTC.

J is TRBJ2-7 and V is TRBV27, with 12 bases that match TRBD2. Germline CDR1 is MNHEY and CDR2 is SMNVEV (reference sequence). Trimming removed 6 bases from V and 6 bases from J; junction bases left unmatched: 24. This CDR3 is 20 amino acids long. The CDR3: CASSPFPGLAGPRQVVEQYF. CDR3 sequence (DNA): TGTGCCAGCAGCCCATTCCCCGGACTAGCGGGACCCCGGCAGGTCGTCGAGCAGTACTTC.

V and J are TRBV7-8 and TRBJ1-5; tentative D call: TRBD1 (6 bases). The CDR3 length is 13 residues. With 8 bases removed from V and 5 bases from J, the gap between germline ends came to 13 bases. Germline CDR1 is SGHVS and CDR2 is FQNEAQ. CDR3 nucleotide sequence: TGTGCCAGCGGCTGGAAGGGGGATCAGCCCCAGCATTTT. Its protein product is CASGWKGDQPQHF.

The chain employs TRBV18 and TRBJ1-5; no clear D. This CDR3 comprises 13 residues. Germline-derived CDR1 and CDR2 are KGHSH and LQKENI. V lost 5 bases and J lost 2, with 7 bases in between. CDR3 DNA: TGTGCCAGCTCAGAGAGTGGCAATCAGCCCCAGCATTTT. Its protein is CASSESGNQPQHF.